Listed here are 16 T cell receptor beta chains from one sample, sequenced in a study of cytomegalovirus exposure and HLA in healthy donors. The method was immunoSEQ multiplex PCR; TCRdb's version includes in-frame clones alone and lacks a portion of them. The data contain about 130,000 clones, about 91% of them singletons. The sequenced sample was PBMCs. Receptor source: a young woman in good health and CMV-seronegative.

The V and J genes are TRBV2 and TRBJ1-3, with 10 bases lining up with TRBD1. Germline CDR1 reads SNHLY; CDR2 reads FYNNEI. J gave up 0 bases and V 6 bases, and 5 bases lay outside the gene matches. This CDR3 comprises 16 residues. As DNA, the CDR3 is TGTGCCAGCAGCTCTGGGGACAGGGGCTCTGGAAACACCATATATTTT. It translates to CASSSGDRGSGNTIYF.

In this sample, this clone turned up once. The chain joins TRBV11-1 to TRBJ2-1; D call uncertain. Trimming pared 6 bases from V and 3 bases from J, leaving 6 bases between. The length of the CDR3 is 12 residues. Germline V CDR1 and CDR2: SGHAT, FQDESV (reference sequence). CDR3 sequence: CASRHDYNEQFF. The CDR3 nucleotides are TGTGCCAGCAGACATGACTACAATGAGCAGTTCTTC. Complete variable domain (other parts from reference TRBV11-1 and TRBJ2-1): EAEVAQSPRYKITEKSQAVAFWCDPISGHATLYWYRQILGQGPELLVQFQDESVVDDSQLPKDRFSAERLKGVDSTLKIQPAELGDSAMYLCASRHDYNEQFFGPGTRLTVL.

The count of this clone is one. This chain joins TRBV4-1 and TRBJ1-1; D not resolved. Trimming took 1 base from V and 2 from J, leaving 8 bases between them. There are 14 residues in the CDR3. Germline V CDR1 and CDR2: MGHRA, YSYEKL. The CDR3 DNA is TGCGCCAGCAGCCAAGTGAGATTAAACACTGAAGCTTTCTTT. Protein sequence: CASSQVRLNTEAFF.

This clone was seen a handful of times. V usage is TRBV19 and J usage is TRBJ1-6; tentatively, D is TRBD1 (5 bases). V lost 7 bases and J lost 6, with 16 bases in between. The V gene's germline CDR1 is LNHDA and CDR2 SQIVND (reference sequence). The CDR3 totals 15 residues. DNA of the CDR3: TGTGCCAGTAAGGAGGGGACCAAAACTAATTCACCCCTCCACTTT. Protein: CASKEGTKTNSPLHF.

J is TRBJ2-1 and V is TRBV27; the match to TRBD1 covers 7 bases. Germline V gene sequence: CDR1 MNHEY, CDR2 SMNVEV (reference sequence). Germline trimming cut 4 bases from V and 9 bases from J; bases unmatched to any gene: 9. CDR3 size: 14 residues. In nucleotides, the CDR3 is TGTGCCAGCAGTTCACCAGACAGGGCCCCTGAGCAGTTCTTC. The encoded protein is CASSSPDRAPEQFF.

The chain carries TRBV7-6 and TRBJ1-1, with 9 bases lining up with TRBD1. The germline V gene has CDR1 SGHVS and CDR2 FNYEAQ. The ends lost 4 bases at V and 5 bases at J; junction bases unmatched: 5. The CDR3 runs to 14 residues. The CDR3 loop is CASSSRQGGTEAFF. The CDR3 DNA reads as TGTGCCAGCAGCTCGCGACAGGGGGGAACTGAAGCTTTCTTT.

V gene TRBV11-3 combines with J gene TRBJ2-7, with 7 bases lining up with TRBD1. The CDR3 is 17 amino acids. The germline gives CDR1 SGHNT, CDR2 YENEEA. The trim removed 4 bases at V and 2 bases at J, leaving 14 bases unmatched. In DNA form, the CDR3 reads TGTGCCAGCAGCTCTTTAGACAGCAGGACAGGCCCCTACGAGCAGTACTTC. It encodes CASSSLDSRTGPYEQYF. The whole variable domain, remainder taken from reference TRBV11-3 and TRBJ2-7, is EAGVVQSPRYKIIEKKQPVAFWCNPISGHNTLYWYLQNLGQGPELLIRYENEEAVDDSQLPKDRFSAERLKGVDSTLKIQPAELGDSAVYLCASSSLDSRTGPYEQYFGPGTRLTVT.

The chain links TRBV6-5 to TRBJ1-2; no reliable D call. Per the germline V gene, CDR1 is MNHEY and CDR2 is SVGAGI. V dropped 0 bases and J dropped 7 bases, with 6 bases sitting between them. CDR3 length equals 12 residues. CDR3 residues: CASSYSGVGYTF. The DNA for the CDR3 is TGTGCCAGCAGTTACTCGGGCGTTGGCTACACCTTC.

V is TRBV7-9 and J is TRBJ1-1, with TRBD1 as a possible D gene (6 bases). V lost 4 bases and J lost 1, with 16 bases in between. This CDR3 is built from 16 residues. Germline V gene lookup returns CDR1 SEHNR and CDR2 FQNEAQ (reference sequence). CDR3 protein: CASSSLSLGGNTEAFF. CDR3 bases: TGTGCCAGCAGCTCTTTGTCCCTAGGGGGGAACACTGAAGCTTTCTTT.

The V and J genes are TRBV11-2 and TRBJ2-4, with TRBD2 as a possible D gene (5 bases). The V gene lost 7 bases and the J gene lost 6 bases, with 13 bases spanning the gap. Germline V CDR1 and CDR2: SGHAT, FQNNGV. This CDR3 comprises 13 residues. This CDR3 reads CASKRNAGNIQYF. The DNA of the CDR3 is TGTGCCAGCAAAAGAAACGCGGGAAACATTCAGTACTTC.

The chain joins TRBV7-9 to TRBJ2-1; D perhaps matches TRBD2 (5 bases). The CDR3 runs to 15 residues. The V gene's germline CDR1 is SEHNR and CDR2 FQNEAQ (reference sequence). Trimming left V 3 bases short and J 0 bases short, with 9 bases between. The CDR3 region has the DNA TGTGCCAGCAGCTTCAGTCGGGGCTCCTACAATGAGCAGTTCTTC. As protein: CASSFSRGSYNEQFF.

CDR3 in DNA: TGCGCCAGCAGCCAAGGACTCTCTGCTCCGGATACGCAGTATTTT. Translation: CASSQGLSAPDTQYF. The V gene is TRBV4-1, the J gene TRBJ2-3; no definite D call. The CDR3 length is 15 residues. Germline lookup yields CDR1 MGHRA and CDR2 YSYEKL. The V end was cut by 1 base, the J end by 6 bases, with 14 bases between.

The V call is TRBV5-4, the J call TRBJ2-3; no reliable D call. CDR3 length equals 15 residues. Germline V lookup: CDR1 SGHNT, CDR2 YYREEE (reference sequence). The V gene lost 5 bases and the J gene lost 1 base, with 14 bases spanning the gap. DNA of the CDR3: TGTGCCAGCAGTCCCCAGCCAGGCCGCACAGATACGCAGTATTTT. Translating gives CASSPQPGRTDTQYF.

The chain employs TRBV5-1 and TRBJ2-7, with 7 bases lining up with TRBD2. J lost 5 bases, V lost 5 bases, and 16 bases had no gene match. Germline CDR1 SGHRS, CDR2 YFSETQ. The CDR3 has 16 residues. The CDR3 loop reads CASRQGGGLFYDEQYF. CDR3 coding DNA: TGCGCCAGCAGGCAGGGCGGGGGTCTTTTCTACGACGAGCAGTACTTC. Supplemented by reference TRBV5-1 and TRBJ2-7, the full variable domain reads KAGVTQTPRYLIKTRGQQVTLSCSPISGHRSVSWYQQTPGQGLQFLFEYFSETQRNKGNFPGRFSGRQFSNSRSEMNVSTLELGDSALYLCASRQGGGLFYDEQYFGPGTRLTVT.

V is TRBV25-1 and J is TRBJ1-1, with unresolved D. This CDR3 spans 12 amino acids. Germline CDR1 reads MGHDK; CDR2 reads SYGVNS. The V end was cut by 2 bases, the J end by 11 bases, with 12 bases between. DNA of the CDR3: TGTGCCAGCAGTGAACTTGGAGGGAAGGCTTTCTTT. As protein: CASSELGGKAFF.

The J gene is TRBJ2-3, the V gene TRBV5-4; a weak D match, TRBD1 (8 bases). Germline V CDR1 and CDR2: SGHNT, YYREEE (reference sequence). The CDR3 consists of 15 residues. Between the trimmed V and J ends, which lost 6 bases and 9 bases, there was a span of 23 bases. The chain's CDR3 is CASTFEDREGRTQYF. CDR3 nucleotides: TGTGCCAGCACTTTCGAGGACAGGGAGGGGAGGACGCAGTATTTT. The whole variable domain, filled in from reference TRBV5-4 and TRBJ2-3, reads ETGVTQSPTHLIKTRGQQVTLRCSSQSGHNTVSWYQQALGQGPQFIFQYYREEENGRGNFPPRFSGLQFPNYSSELNVNALELDDSALYLCASTFEDREGRTQYFGPGTRLTVL.